Listed below are T cell receptor beta chains from one sample, sequenced in a study of Graves' ophthalmopathy and Graves' hyperthyroidism. TCRdb itself ran the multiplex PCR reads through MiXCR, one entry per CDR3 protein. The data hold some 350,000 distinct CDR3 sequences, with 15% to 20% observed a single time. Sequenced input: peripheral blood. These receptors all come from an adult woman with stable Graves' hyperthyroidism. The CDR3 runs from the conserved cysteine through the conserved F or W. The D gene is left open where the match is weak. The listing skips clone size in some rows; elsewhere it reads once, few, many or a size class.

D gene	clone size	V gene	J gene	CDR3 DNA	CDR3 protein
TRBD1	many	TRBV27	TRBJ2-7	TGTGCCAGCAGTTCCCCCGGACAGGGGCGAGCCTACGAGCAGTACTTC	CASSSPGQGRAYEQYF
-	many	TRBV18	TRBJ2-7	TGTGCCAGCTCACCACCGGACGGGGAGCAGTACTTC	CASSPPDGEQYF
-	many	TRBV6-5	TRBJ1-1	TGTGCCGCACTCCCGGGCCTTGGGGGTCCCACTGAAGCTTTCTTT	CAALPGLGGPTEAFF
-	many	TRBV6-2/TRBV6-3	TRBJ2-7	TGTGCCAGCAGCCGCAGCGGAGCCAGCTCCTACGAGCAGTACTTC	CASSRSGASSYEQYF
-	many	TRBV15	TRBJ1-5	TGTGCCACCAGCAGAGATGCGGGGCAGCCCAATCAGCCCCAGCATTTT	CATSRDAGQPNQPQHF
-	many	TRBV12-3/TRBV12-4	TRBJ2-7	TGTGCCAGCAGTTCCTCTAGTTTCTACGAGCAGTACTTC	CASSSSSFYEQYF
TRBD1	few	TRBV28	TRBJ1-5	TGTGCCAGCAGTTTGTTCTCCGGGACAGGGGGTCAGCCCCAGCATTTT	CASSLFSGTGGQPQHF
TRBD1	many	TRBV12-5	TRBJ1-1	TGTGCTAGTGGTTTGGACAGGGGCCTGATGAACACTGAAGCTTTCTTT	CASGLDRGLMNTEAFF
-	once	TRBV12-5	TRBJ2-3	TGTGCTAGCGGTCCTCGCGGCGAGCTGAGGGGTCAGCCCCAGTATTTT	CASGPRGELRGQPQYF
-	many	TRBV28	TRBJ1-2	TGTGCCAGCAGTTTGGGAGGGGCGGCCTATGGCTACACCTTC	CASSLGGAAYGYTF
-	-	TRBV9	TRBJ1-2	TGTGCCAGCAGCGTATCCGGCAGCCTTCTGGGCTACACCTTC	CASSVSGSLLGYTF
-	-	TRBV29-1	TRBJ2-2	TGCATCGTTGACCGGGGGCGCACCGGGGAGCCGTTTTTT	CIVDRGRTGEPFF
-	-	TRBV12-3/TRBV12-4	TRBJ1-2	TGTGCCAGCAGTTTTAGGACGGATGTTGGCTACACCTTC	CASSFRTDVGYTF
-	many	TRBV4-2	TRBJ2-5	TGTGCCAGCAGCCAAGGGGCTCGGGAGACCCAGTACTTC	CASSQGARETQYF
TRBD2	many	TRBV27	TRBJ2-7	TGTGCCAGCAGCTGGACTAGCGGGGCCTCCGAGCAGTACTTC	CASSWTSGASEQYF
-	many	TRBV20-1	TRBJ2-5	TGCAGTGCCGTCTCGGGAGCGCAAGAGACCCAGTACTTC	CSAVSGAQETQYF
TRBD2	many	TRBV27	TRBJ2-7	TGTGCCAGCAGCCCCCACAGCGGGACGCCCTCCTACGAGCAGTACTTC	CASSPHSGTPSYEQYF
TRBD1	many	TRBV28	TRBJ2-5	TGTGCCAGCAGCTCGGGACAGCTACAAGAGACCCAGTACTTC	CASSSGQLQETQYF
-	many	TRBV27	TRBJ1-2	TGTGCCAGCAGTTTAAACCGGGGGCGCGGTTCCCAGCTTAACTATGGCTACACCTTC	CASSLNRGRGSQLNYGYTF
-	few	TRBV2	TRBJ2-1	TGTGCCAGCAGTGAGGACGGAGCCGGCTCCAATGAGCAGTTCTTC	CASSEDGAGSNEQFF
-	many	TRBV2	TRBJ1-3	TGTGCCAGCAGTAACTCCGGACGGACCTCTGGAAACACCATATATTTT	CASSNSGRTSGNTIYF
-	-	TRBV30	TRBJ2-7	TGTGCCTGGGATCCGAACGGGATAACCTACGAGCAGTACTTC	CAWDPNGITYEQYF
-	few	TRBV6-1	TRBJ1-1	TGTGCCAGCACCTGGGACACCCCAAACACTGAAGCTTTCTTT	CASTWDTPNTEAFF